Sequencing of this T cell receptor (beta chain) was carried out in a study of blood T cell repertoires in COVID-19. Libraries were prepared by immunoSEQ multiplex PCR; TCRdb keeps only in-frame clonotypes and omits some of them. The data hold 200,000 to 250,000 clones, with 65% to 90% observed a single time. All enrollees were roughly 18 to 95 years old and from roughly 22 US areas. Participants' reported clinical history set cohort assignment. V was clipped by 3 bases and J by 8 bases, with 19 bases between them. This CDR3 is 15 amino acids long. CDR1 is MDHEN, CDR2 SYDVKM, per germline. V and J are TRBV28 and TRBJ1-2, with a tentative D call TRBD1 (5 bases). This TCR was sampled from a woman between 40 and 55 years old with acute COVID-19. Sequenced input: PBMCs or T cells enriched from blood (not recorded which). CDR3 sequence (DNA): TGTGCCAGCAGTTTTTATTCGGGGGTTGGGGGAGGCTACACCTTC. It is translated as CASSFYSGVGGGYTF.